The next 10 T cell receptor beta chains were all read from a single sample in a study of tumor-infiltrating lymphocytes in primary liver carcinoma. The authors took blood RNA from unsorted whole blood and also extracted germline DNA. Synthesis of TCR beta cDNA was carried out from 450 to 500 ng total RNA with a constant-region primer. Three nested multiplex PCR rounds of slightly modified ARM-PCR generated TCR beta libraries. TRBV1-TRBV30 forward primers paired with a C-beta reverse primer drove the first two PCR rounds, about 9 cycles each. TCRdb passed the multiplex PCR reads through MiXCR, listing each CDR3 protein once. The sample comprises around 330,000 distinct CDR3 sequences, 65% of which are singletons, and around 9.5% rests with the top ten. The sample consisted of peripheral blood. These receptors all come from a middle-aged man with primary liver carcinoma and hepatitis B virus infection.

With regard to this clonotype: With a much larger clone just one base away, this may be a read error. J is TRBJ1-5 and V is TRBV6-1; D call uncertain. The CDR3 contains 14 residues. Germline values: CDR1 MNHNS, CDR2 SASEGT. The CDR3 loop is CASRVPNSYQPQHF. In DNA form, the CDR3 reads TGTGCCAGCAGGGTTCCGAATAGCTATCAGCCCCAGCATTTT.

This clonotype was counted ten times or more. The J gene is TRBJ1-1, the V gene TRBV29-1; no clear D. Per germline, CDR1 SQVTM and CDR2 ANQGSEA. The V and J ends lost 7 bases and 0 bases respectively, with 18 bases between them. There are 15 residues in the CDR3. The CDR3 reads CSGAPGWAMNTEAFF. CDR3 coding DNA: TGCAGCGGGGCCCCAGGTTGGGCCATGAACACTGAAGCTTTCTTT.

A word on this clonotype: A junction end diverges from the germline sequence, so it may reflect a read error. V and J are TRBV18 and TRBJ2-3, with D unresolved. The CDR3 totals 14 residues. Germline values: CDR1 KGHSH, CDR2 LQKENI. As DNA, the CDR3 is TGTGCCAGTTCACCCCCGCCTAGCACAGATACGCAGTATTTT. Amino acid sequence: CASSPPPSTDTQYF.

This clonotype was recorded at least ten times. The chain carries TRBV28 and TRBJ2-3; the D call may be TRBD1 or TRBD2 (5 bases each). Germline CDR1 reads MDHEN; CDR2 reads SYDVKM. V dropped 1 base and J dropped 2 bases, with 13 bases sitting between them. The CDR3 loop spans 16 amino acids. The CDR3 bases are TGTGCCAGCAGTTTATTCGGGACCGTACTCACAGATACGCAGTATTTT. This encodes CASSLFGTVLTDTQYF.

Of note for this clonotype: The conserved closing phenylalanine or tryptophan is absent in this CDR3, likely reflecting a read error. V is TRBV11-2 and J is TRBJ2-3; 8 bases agree with TRBD2. Germline V gene lookup returns CDR1 SGHAT and CDR2 FQNNGV. This CDR3 has 17 residues. The junction had 16 bases not matched to a gene; V was cut back by 7 bases and J by 4 bases. The CDR3 DNA sequence: TGTGCCAGCAACTCCGGGGGGGGAGCCCCCTACGCAGATACGCAGTATTTG. Its protein is CASNSGGGAPYADTQYL.

A note on this clonotype: This may arise from a read error, as a much more abundant clone is one base away. The chain recombines TRBV29-1 with TRBJ1-2, with TRBD1 matching over 10 bases. This CDR3 contains 15 residues. V trimming: 0 bases; J trimming: 3 bases; junction bases outside the gene matches: 4. The germline V gene encodes CDR1 SQVTM and CDR2 ANQGSEA. The CDR3 protein is CSVEDRDRGDYGYTF. As DNA, the CDR3 is TGCAGCGTTGAAGATCGGGACAGGGGCGACTATGGCTACACCTTC.

The chain links TRBV29-1 to TRBJ1-2; a possible D gene is TRBD1 (6 bases). The CDR3 is made up of 11 amino acids. CDR1 is SQVTM, CDR2 ANQGSEA, per germline. Trimming took 8 bases from V and 10 from J, leaving 17 bases between them. CDR3 in amino acids: CSIQGSDDYTF. The DNA of the CDR3 is TGCAGCATTCAGGGGTCGGATGACTACACCTTC.

This clonotype was detected only a few times. CDR3 bases: TGTGCCAGCAGTCCTCAGGGGAGGACCACCGGGGAGCTGTTTTTT. Protein product: CASSPQGRTTGELFF. The rearrangement links TRBV28 to TRBJ2-2, with D perhaps assigned TRBD1 or TRBD2 (6 bases each). This CDR3 comprises 15 residues. The germline V gene encodes CDR1 MDHEN and CDR2 SYDVKM. The germline V and J ends were trimmed by 5 bases and 4 bases, with 14 bases remaining between them.

In the case of this clonotype: The CDR3 does not end in the conserved phenylalanine or tryptophan, so this is likely a read error. The chain joins TRBV28 to TRBJ2-2, with D possibly TRBD2 on 6 matching bases. This CDR3 contains 14 residues. Trimming shortened V by 3 bases and J by 6 bases, and 11 bases separated the two germline ends. Germline CDR1 is MDHEN and CDR2 is SYDVKM. CDR3 amino acids: CASSLGGSAGELFS. CDR3 bases: TGTGCCAGCAGTTTGGGGGGATCAGCCGGGGAGCTGTTTTCT.

This clonotype came up many times. The gene calls are TRBV6-2 or TRBV6-3 and TRBJ2-3, with D hard to call. The CDR3 length is 14 residues. Germline assignment: CDR1 MNHEY and CDR2 SVGEGT. V was pared by 5 bases and J by 5 bases, with 14 bases between. DNA for the CDR3: TGTGCCAGCAGTCAAGACACGACGGTAGATACGCAGTATTTT. Amino acids: CASSQDTTVDTQYF.